These 8 T cell receptor beta chains were all obtained from the same sample, sequenced in a study of cytomegalovirus exposure and HLA in healthy donors. The protocol was immunoSEQ multiplex PCR, while the TCRdb copy is restricted to in-frame clones and leaves out a portion. The repertoire holds under 140,000 clones, 85% to 90% seen once, with more than 1.4% in the top ten. Sequences were obtained from PBMCs. These receptors were collected from a woman aged 25 to 39 in good health and CMV-seropositive.

The chain joins TRBV6-1 to TRBJ2-5; D call uncertain. V was clipped by 4 bases and J by 1 base, with 10 bases between them. CDR3 length: 14 residues. The V gene's germline CDR1 is MNHNS and CDR2 SASEGT. CDR3 coding DNA: TGTGCCAGCAGTGTTAATGGCCTCCAAGAGACCCAGTACTTC. It specifies CASSVNGLQETQYF.

The V call is TRBV11-2, the J call TRBJ2-1; no reliable D call. CDR3 length: 15 amino acids. Germline V gene data show CDR1 as SGHAT and CDR2 as FQNNGV. V was clipped by 1 base and J by 0 bases, with 7 bases between them. CDR3: CASSLGYSSYNEQFF. In DNA, the CDR3 is TGTGCCAGCAGCTTAGGGTATAGCTCCTACAATGAGCAGTTCTTC.

The chain recombines TRBV4-1 with TRBJ2-7, with 13 bases matching TRBD2. V was pared by 5 bases and J by 3 bases, with 10 bases of the junction left unmatched. Germline V CDR1 and CDR2: MGHRA, YSYEKL. This CDR3 comprises 17 residues. The CDR3 nucleotides are TGCGCCAGCAGCTCATACTCCCGGACTAGCGGGAGCTACGAGCAGTACTTC. This gives the protein CASSSYSRTSGSYEQYF.

The rearrangement uses TRBV6-5 and TRBJ2-2; D may be TRBD2 (6 bases). CDR1 MNHEY and CDR2 SVGAGI come from the germline V gene. Trimming took 6 bases from V and 4 from J, leaving 15 bases between them. The CDR3 is made up of 15 amino acids. The CDR3: CASSPPGSGTGELFF. The DNA of the CDR3 is TGTGCCAGCAGCCCGCCCGGGAGTGGCACCGGGGAGCTGTTTTTT.

In this sample, this clone turned up once. The chain employs TRBV5-1 and TRBJ1-2, with D uncertain. The CDR3 length is 18 residues. Looked up from germline, CDR1 is SGHRS and CDR2 is YFSETQ. V lost 0 bases and J lost 0, with 18 bases in between. The CDR3 loop is CASSLGVRGQPPNYGYTF. CDR3 DNA: TGCGCCAGCAGCTTGGGGGTTAGAGGGCAACCTCCTAACTATGGCTACACCTTC. Complete variable domain (other parts from reference TRBV5-1 and TRBJ1-2): KAGVTQTPRYLIKTRGQQVTLSCSPISGHRSVSWYQQTPGQGLQFLFEYFSETQRNKGNFPGRFSGRQFSNSRSEMNVSTLELGDSALYLCASSLGVRGQPPNYGYTFGSGTRLTVV.

The rearrangement links TRBV6-1 to TRBJ2-7; 8 bases are a match to TRBD1. Trimming took 7 bases from V and 5 from J; bases not matched to a gene: 10. Germline lookup yields CDR1 MNHNS and CDR2 SASEGT. CDR3 size: 14 residues. The CDR3 sequence is CASTPGQGIHEQYF. CDR3 bases: TGTGCCAGCACCCCCGGACAGGGAATTCACGAGCAGTACTTC.

The chain recombines TRBV2 with TRBJ2-3; TRBD2 agrees at 11 bases. Looked up from germline, CDR1 is SNHLY and CDR2 is FYNNEI. This CDR3 spans 16 amino acids. Trimming cost V 6 bases and J 3 bases; bases outside gene matches: 8. DNA of the CDR3: TGTGCCAGCAGGGGTCTAGCGGGGGGCGAGACAGATACGCAGTATTTT. This codes for CASRGLAGGETDTQYF.

This clone was seen only once. The V and J genes are TRBV11-3 and TRBJ2-7; D gene uncertain. Germline CDR1 reads SGHNT; CDR2 reads YENEEA. The CDR3 is made up of 13 amino acids. With 1 base removed from V and 1 base from J, the gap between germline ends came to 5 bases. In DNA, the CDR3 is TGTGCCAGCAGCTTAGGTCAGTCCTACGAGCAGTACTTC. This sequence encodes CASSLGQSYEQYF.